A single sample gave rise to the 24 T cell receptor beta chains below, sequenced in a study of identical twins. Using its own MiXCR run on the 5' RACE reads, TCRdb lists one record per CDR3 protein. The sample yields some 500,000 distinct CDR3 sequences, approximately 9.6% seen once. A further study also used this sample, focusing on yellow fever vaccine responses in identical twins.

Sequenced material: PBMCs. These receptors originate from a woman aged 18-29 years in good health.

At least ten counts were recorded for this clonotype. This chain connects TRBV9 to TRBJ2-3, with 8 bases fitting TRBD2. Germline V gives CDR1 SGDLS, CDR2 YYNGEE. The CDR3 runs to 15 residues. V lost 0 bases and J lost 4; bases outside the gene matches: 4. The CDR3 loop reads CASSVAGGPADTQYF. CDR3 nucleotides: TGTGCCAGCAGCGTAGCGGGGGGGCCGGCAGATACGCAGTATTTT.

The chain employs TRBV7-6 and TRBJ2-7, with 8 bases that match TRBD2. The CDR3 sequence is 12 residues long. V lost 5 bases to trimming and J lost 6 bases; unmatched junction nucleotides: 3. The germline CDR1 and CDR2 sequences are SGHVS and FNYEAQ. The CDR3 here is CASSQRESEQYF. The CDR3 nucleotides are TGTGCCAGCAGCCAGCGGGAGTCCGAGCAGTACTTC.

In this sample, this clonotype turned up many times. The genes are TRBV6-2 or TRBV6-3 and TRBJ2-3; D gene uncertain. V lost 6 bases, J lost 2 bases, and 15 bases lay in between. Germline lookup yields CDR1 MNHEY and CDR2 SVGEGT. The CDR3 has 15 amino acids. In nucleotides, the CDR3 is TGTGCCAGCAGGACGGAAGCGCCCTACACAGATACGCAGTATTTT. It codes for CASRTEAPYTDTQYF.

This clonotype was seen a few times. The genes are TRBV7-9 and TRBJ2-3, with 10 bases fitting TRBD2. V shed 4 bases and J 4 bases; nucleotides not matched to a gene: 11. Germline V CDR1 and CDR2: SEHNR, FQNEAQ (reference sequence). The CDR3 loop spans 17 amino acids. The chain's CDR3 is CASSSHSSSGSPDTQYF. In nucleotides, the CDR3 is TGTGCCAGCAGCTCCCATTCCTCTAGCGGGAGTCCAGATACGCAGTATTTT.

V gene TRBV6-5 combines with J gene TRBJ2-7; TRBD2 aligns across 10 bases. This CDR3 contains 18 residues. Germline V gives CDR1 MNHEY, CDR2 SVGAGI. Germline trimming cut 2 bases from V and 1 base from J; bases unmatched to any gene: 11. CDR3 bases: TGTGCCAGCAGTTACGGACAGGGTATAGCGGGAGGTTCCTACGAGCAGTACTTC. This sequence encodes CASSYGQGIAGGSYEQYF.

This clonotype was seen at least ten times. The V and J genes are TRBV12-3 or TRBV12-4 and TRBJ1-3; D is unresolved. Trimming removed 2 bases from V and 2 bases from J, with 4 bases in between. The CDR3 is 13 amino acids. The DNA for the CDR3 is TGTGCCAGCAGTTTACAGGCTGGAAACACCATATATTTT. As protein: CASSLQAGNTIYF.

The chain couples TRBV24-1 to TRBJ2-1, with a tentative D call TRBD2 (5 bases). V lost 4 bases, J lost 8 bases, and 20 bases lay in between. CDR1 is KGHDR and CDR2 is SFDVKD in the germline V gene. The length of the CDR3 is 16 residues. Here the CDR3 reads CATSDPWTGFSDEQFF. CDR3 DNA sequence: TGTGCCACCAGTGACCCTTGGACTGGATTCTCTGATGAGCAGTTCTTC.

This clonotype was detected a few times. In DNA, the CDR3 is TGCGCCAGCAGCGAGGCGGCGAATACCAGGGAAGAGACCCAGTACTTC. This codes for CASSEAANTREETQYF. This chain connects TRBV4-1 to TRBJ2-5; possible D gene TRBD1, 5 bases. Trimming took 5 bases from V and 3 from J, leaving 19 bases between them. The CDR3 is 16 amino acids. Per germline, CDR1 MGHRA and CDR2 YSYEKL.

V usage is TRBV11-3 and J usage is TRBJ2-6, with D hard to call. V lost 5 bases and J lost 0, with 11 bases in between. Germline V lookup: CDR1 SGHNT, CDR2 YENEEA. The CDR3 consists of 16 residues. DNA of the CDR3: TGTGCCAGCAGCGTCGGACCCTCCTCTGGGGCCAACGTCCTGACTTTC. Translating it yields CASSVGPSSGANVLTF.

The sample holds a few counts of this clonotype. The rearrangement joins TRBV3-1 to TRBJ1-1; D is possibly TRBD1 (6 bases). Germline V lookup: CDR1 LGHDT, CDR2 YNNKEL (reference sequence). The CDR3 consists of 17 residues. Between the trimmed V and J ends, which lost 5 bases and 6 bases, there was a span of 25 bases. DNA of the CDR3: TGTGCCAGCAGCAAAAAAGTGGGGATAGGGGGTCGGTCTGAAGCTTTCTTT. This codes for CASSKKVGIGGRSEAFF.

This clonotype was counted many times. V is TRBV21-1 and J is TRBJ2-5; the D segment call TRBD1 is taken from the table without a DNA check. TRBV21-1 is described as a pseudogene. The CDR3 has 17 residues. The CDR3 region is CASSKSTGGQGWETQYF. The DNA for the CDR3 is TGTGCCAGCAGCAAAAGTACGGGGGGACAGGGGTGGGAGACCCAGTACTTC.

Only a few counts were recorded for this clonotype. This chain links TRBV5-4 with TRBJ2-1, with 16 positions matching TRBD2. This CDR3 spans 19 amino acids. Germline V gene data show CDR1 as SGHNT and CDR2 as YYREEE (reference sequence). Trimming at V came to 0 bases and at J to 4 bases, leaving 7 bases not matched to a gene. The CDR3 loop reads CASSLGAGLAGGPYNEQFF. The CDR3 DNA follows: TGTGCCAGCAGCTTGGGAGCGGGACTAGCGGGAGGGCCTTACAATGAGCAGTTCTTC. The full variable domain, with the rest looked up from reference TRBV5-4 and TRBJ2-1, is ETGVTQSPTHLIKTRGQQVTLRCSSQSGHNTVSWYQQALGQGPQFIFQYYREEENGRGNFPPRFSGLQFPNYSSELNVNALELDDSALYLCASSLGAGLAGGPYNEQFFGPGTRLTVL.

This clonotype was counted a few times. This chain connects TRBV28 to TRBJ1-1; tentative D call: TRBD1 (6 bases). This CDR3 comprises 14 residues. V dropped 3 bases and J dropped 7 bases, with 15 bases sitting between them. Per germline, CDR1 MDHEN and CDR2 SYDVKM. CDR3 loop: CASSFTGTRHEAFF. The CDR3 DNA is TGTGCCAGCAGTTTTACAGGGACACGACATGAAGCTTTCTTT.

In this sample, this clonotype turned up a few times. The chain joins TRBV11-2 to TRBJ2-4; 11 bases align to TRBD1. CDR1 and CDR2 (germline): SGHAT, FQNNGV. V lost 0 bases, J lost 0 bases, and 7 bases stayed unmatched. This CDR3 region has 19 residues. Written as DNA, the CDR3 is TGTGCCAGCAGCTTAGAGGGACAGGGGGTTGGACTAGCCAAAAACATTCAGTACTTC. Its protein product is CASSLEGQGVGLAKNIQYF. Based on the CDR3 plus reference TRBV11-2 and TRBJ2-4, the full variable domain is EAGVAQSPRYKIIEKRQSVAFWCNPISGHATLYWYQQILGQGPKLLIQFQNNGVVDDSQLPKDRFSAERLKGVDSTLKIQPAKLEDSAVYLCASSLEGQGVGLAKNIQYFGAGTRLSVL.

This clonotype was seen only a few times. CDR3 region: CASSFPRSDQAGELFF. CDR3 bases: TGCGCCAGCAGCTTCCCCCGAAGTGATCAGGCCGGGGAGCTGTTTTTT. The genes are TRBV5-1 and TRBJ2-2; D is unclear. Germline V CDR1 and CDR2: SGHRS, YFSETQ. V gave up 2 bases and J gave up 6 bases, with 17 bases separating them. There are 16 residues in the CDR3.

This clonotype was detected a few times. The genes are TRBV6-2 or TRBV6-3 and TRBJ2-7, with 7 bases lining up with TRBD1. The CDR3 covers 14 residues. In germline, CDR1 is MNHEY, CDR2 SVGEGT. Losses at the gene ends were 5 bases for V and 0 bases for J; bases not matched to a gene: 4. The CDR3 region is CASSMGQFSYEQYF. The CDR3 nucleotides are TGTGCCAGCAGTATGGGACAGTTCTCCTACGAGCAGTACTTC.

This CDR3 is CASSYFGGLEQYF. CDR3 bases: TGTGCCAGCAGTTACTTCGGGGGGCTTGAGCAGTACTTC. This chain links TRBV6-8 with TRBJ2-7, with D possibly TRBD2 on 7 matching bases. The CDR3 is 13 amino acids. With 1 base removed from V and 7 bases from J, the gap between germline ends came to 11 bases. Germline V gives CDR1 MNHGY, CDR2 SAAAGT.

V is TRBV4-2 and J is TRBJ2-3; D gene unclear. Per the germline V gene, CDR1 is LGHNA and CDR2 is YNFKEQ. V dropped 1 base and J dropped 2 bases, with 4 bases sitting between them. The CDR3 contains 13 residues. The DNA of the CDR3 is TGTGCCAGCAGCCAAGGGGTCACAGATACGCAGTATTTT. This gives the protein CASSQGVTDTQYF.

The chain joins TRBV12-3 or TRBV12-4 to TRBJ2-2, with D unclear. V shed 3 bases and J shed 4 bases, with 9 bases lying between them. The CDR3 loop spans 14 amino acids. CDR3 residues: CASSLKWSTGELFF. The CDR3 DNA follows: TGTGCCAGCAGTTTGAAGTGGAGCACCGGGGAGCTGTTTTTT.

This chain joins TRBV30 and TRBJ2-1; D is ambiguous. CDR3 length equals 17 residues. Trimming removed 0 bases from V and 0 bases from J, with 15 bases in between. The germline CDR1 and CDR2 sequences are GTSNPN and SVGIG (reference sequence). CDR3 bases: TGTGCCTGGAGTGTAGCCGGTCCCTCGAGCTCCTACAATGAGCAGTTCTTC. The encoded protein is CAWSVAGPSSSYNEQFF. Filled out from reference TRBV30 and TRBJ2-1, the complete variable domain reads SQTIHQWPATLVQPVGSPLSLECTVEGTSNPNLYWYRQAAGRGLQLLFYSVGIGQISSEVPQNLSASRPQDRQFILSSKKLLLSDSGFYLCAWSVAGPSSSYNEQFFGPGTRLTVL.

This clonotype was recorded many times. The V and J genes are TRBV4-3 and TRBJ2-7, with 8 bases lining up with TRBD1. Germline V CDR1 and CDR2: LGHNA, YSLEER. The CDR3 contains 15 residues. The trim removed 4 bases at V and 1 base at J, leaving 6 bases unmatched. CDR3 amino acids: CASSRGQGGSYEQYF. The CDR3 nucleotides are TGCGCCAGCAGCCGAGGACAGGGAGGTTCCTACGAGCAGTACTTC.

This clonotype occurred many times. The chain employs TRBV7-2 and TRBJ2-5; D is perhaps TRBD1 (6 bases). This CDR3 comprises 15 residues. Germline loops: CDR1 SGHTA, CDR2 FQGNSA. The germline V and J ends were trimmed by 1 base and 4 bases, with 13 bases remaining between them. CDR3 protein: CASSLVGAGVETQYF. CDR3 nucleotide sequence: TGTGCCAGCAGCTTAGTAGGAGCAGGGGTAGAGACCCAGTACTTC.

The chain combines TRBV20-1 with TRBJ2-1, with TRBD2 matching over 7 bases. CDR1 DFQATT and CDR2 SNEGSKA come from the germline V gene (reference sequence). V was pared by 0 bases and J by 2 bases, with 4 bases of the junction left unmatched. The CDR3 sequence is 15 residues long. CDR3 protein: CSARDGRVPYNEQFF. CDR3 in DNA: TGCAGTGCTAGAGATGGGAGGGTCCCCTACAATGAGCAGTTCTTC.

The sample holds a few counts of this clonotype. This rearrangement joins TRBV6-1 to TRBJ2-5; D unclear. Trimming removed 7 bases from V and 1 base from J, with 4 bases in between. Per germline, CDR1 MNHNS and CDR2 SASEGT. CDR3 size: 11 residues. The CDR3 region has the DNA TGTGCCAGCACCCCCCAAGAGACCCAGTACTTC. This gives the protein CASTPQETQYF.